Shown below are 8 T cell receptor beta chains from a single sample sequenced in a study of identical twins. MiXCR was run by TCRdb on the 5' RACE reads, yielding one entry per CDR3 protein. The table lists hundreds of thousands of distinct CDR3 sequences, 20% to 25% of them singletons. These data were likewise used in another study, on yellow fever vaccine responses in identical twins.

The specimen was CD4+ T cells sorted from blood. These receptors originate from a woman between 18 and 29 years old in good health.

This clonotype showed up many times. The V gene is TRBV12-3 or TRBV12-4, the J gene TRBJ2-1, with TRBD2 identical over 10 bases. V trimming: 2 bases; J trimming: 3 bases; junction bases outside the gene matches: 1. The CDR3 sequence is 15 residues long. The CDR3: CASSLIAGGYNEQFF. CDR3 nucleotides: TGTGCCAGCAGTTTAATAGCGGGAGGCTACAATGAGCAGTTCTTC.

At least ten counts were recorded for this clonotype. The chain joins TRBV12-3 or TRBV12-4 to TRBJ2-1, with 8 positions matching TRBD1. Trimming removed 5 bases from V and 7 bases from J; junction bases left unmatched: 10. This CDR3 is 15 amino acids long. CDR3: CASSPIGTGGNEQFF. CDR3 coding DNA: TGTGCCAGCAGTCCAATAGGGACAGGAGGGAATGAGCAGTTCTTC.

This chain uses TRBV12-3 or TRBV12-4 with TRBJ2-3; 10 bases align to TRBD2. This CDR3 region has 19 residues. Unmatched junction bases numbered 16, after V lost 3 bases and J lost 4 bases. CDR3 sequence: CASSLGLGASGSYADTQYF. The CDR3 DNA reads TGTGCCAGCAGTTTGGGTCTCGGCGCTAGCGGGAGTTATGCAGATACGCAGTATTTT.

The chain combines TRBV10-1 with TRBJ2-2; no clear D. This CDR3 comprises 12 residues. Germline CDR1 is WNHNN and CDR2 is SYGVQD (reference sequence). The germline V and J ends were trimmed by 6 bases and 8 bases, with 10 bases remaining between them. The CDR3 bases are TGCGCCAGCAGCGATAGGTGGGGGGAGCTGTTTTTT. Translating it yields CASSDRWGELFF.

A few counts support this clonotype. The chain is built from TRBV12-3 or TRBV12-4 and TRBJ1-5, with D hard to call. The CDR3 has 13 amino acids. The germline V and J ends were trimmed by 7 bases and 6 bases, with 13 bases remaining between them. CDR3 DNA sequence: TGTGCCAGCACCCCCGCGGGGAGTCAGCCCCAGCATTTT. This encodes CASTPAGSQPQHF.

This clonotype showed up many times. The chain is built from TRBV14 and TRBJ2-7; 9 nucleotides line up with TRBD2. Germline loops: CDR1 SGHDN, CDR2 FVKESK. V dropped 0 bases and J dropped 1; count of bases not matched to a gene: 1. CDR3 size: 15 residues. CDR3 residues: CASSQDSGSSYEQYF. CDR3 DNA sequence: TGTGCCAGCAGCCAAGATAGCGGGAGTTCCTACGAGCAGTACTTC.

The chain has TRBV7-2 and TRBJ1-1; 8 bases match TRBD1. Germline trimming cut 5 bases from V and 4 bases from J; bases unmatched to any gene: 6. CDR1 SGHTA and CDR2 FQGNSA come from the germline V gene. The CDR3 loop spans 14 amino acids. CDR3 protein: CASSKRTGFTEAFF. CDR3 nucleotide sequence: TGTGCCAGCAGCAAGCGGACAGGGTTCACTGAAGCTTTCTTT.

In this sample, this clonotype turned up many times. This chain joins TRBV4-1 and TRBJ1-6; 7 nucleotides line up with TRBD1. Trimming removed 2 bases from V and 7 bases from J; junction bases left unmatched: 5. Germline assignment: CDR1 MGHRA and CDR2 YSYEKL. There are 15 residues in the CDR3. CDR3 residues: CASSQPDRDNSPLHF. The DNA of the CDR3 is TGCGCCAGCAGCCAACCAGACAGGGACAATTCACCCCTCCACTTT.